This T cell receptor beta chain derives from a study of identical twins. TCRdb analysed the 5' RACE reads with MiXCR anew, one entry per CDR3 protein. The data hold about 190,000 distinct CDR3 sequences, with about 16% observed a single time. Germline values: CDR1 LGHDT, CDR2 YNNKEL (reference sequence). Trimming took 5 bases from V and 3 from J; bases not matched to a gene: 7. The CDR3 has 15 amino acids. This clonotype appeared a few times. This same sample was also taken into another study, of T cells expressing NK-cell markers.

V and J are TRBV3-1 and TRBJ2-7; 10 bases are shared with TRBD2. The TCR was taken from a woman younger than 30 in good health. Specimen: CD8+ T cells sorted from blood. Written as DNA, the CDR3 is TGTGCCAGCAGCTACCGCCCTAGCGGGGGCTACGAGCAGTACTTC. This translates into CASSYRPSGGYEQYF.